This TCR beta chain was documented in a study of T cells in Graves' hyperthyroidism and ophthalmopathy. Regions amplified from RNA transcripts were the TCR beta CDR3 regions. Using the HTBI primer set, a first-round RT-PCR was run on the TCR CDR3. TCRdb reprocessed the multiplex PCR reads with MiXCR, giving one entry per CDR3 protein. The sample comprises about 200,000 distinct CDR3 sequences, about 17% of which are singletons, and about 50% rests with the top ten. Deletions cut 6 bases from V and 6 bases from J, with 18 bases between. Germline lookup yields CDR1 MNHEY and CDR2 SMNVEV (reference sequence). The CDR3 runs to 14 residues. Stable disease denoted Graves' hyperthyroidism without ophthalmopathy progression within 18 months. Exclusion criteria comprised uncontrolled infection, other autoimmune disease, pregnancy or lactation. More than 9.5 ml fresh peripheral blood yielded the PBMCs. Findings and limits, study-wide: Before onset, by a median of approximately 6.2 months, the model predicted ophthalmopathy.

This clonotype was seen many times. What it recognizes is unknown. This receptor was identified in a woman between 45 and 60 years old with Graves' hyperthyroidism. The rearrangement links TRBV27 to TRBJ2-7; a weak D match, TRBD2 (6 bases). The sequencing input was blood. The CDR3 spells CASRRDWGVLEQYF. CDR3 in DNA: TGTGCCAGCAGACGAGACTGGGGGGTTCTCGAGCAGTACTTC.